A selection of T cell receptor beta chains follows, all from one sample in a study of radiotherapy plus CTLA-4 blockade in lung cancer. Libraries were prepared by immunoSEQ multiplex PCR; TCRdb keeps only in-frame clonotypes and omits some of them. Of under 55,000 clones listed, 80% to 85% are singletons. Specimen: peripheral blood, collected from a patient treated with radiotherapy plus ipilimumab. These receptors were collected from a human donor with non-small cell lung cancer who had stable disease on radiotherapy plus ipilimumab. Both conserved end residues are part of each CDR3. D genes are given only for firm matches. Clone size is not always given. Where it is, it says once, few, many or a class for expanded clones.

d_call clone_size j_call v_call cdr3_aa cdr3_nt
TRBD1 . TRBJ1-2 TRBV2 CASSTDRGNYGYTF TGTGCCAGCAGTACCGACAGGGGAAACTATGGCTACACCTTC
. once TRBJ1-1 TRBV29-1 CTFASTEAFF TGCACCTTCGCGAGCACTGAAGCTTTCTTT
TRBD2 . TRBJ2-1 TRBV19 CASRTIAGSSYNEQFF TGTGCCAGTAGGACAATAGCGGGGAGCTCCTACAATGAGCAGTTCTTC
. . TRBJ1-1 TRBV5-4 CASSSPGTEAFF TGTGCCAGCAGCTCCCCGGGGACTGAAGCTTTCTTT
TRBD1 . TRBJ2-1 TRBV28 CASSAYRDRRHNEQFF TGTGCCAGCAGCGCTTACAGGGACAGGCGACACAATGAGCAGTTCTTC
TRBD1 few TRBJ1-1 TRBV2 CASRSDRDTEAFF TGTGCCAGCAGATCGGACAGGGACACTGAAGCTTTCTTT
TRBD2 . TRBJ2-3 TRBV7-3 CASSVGGLAADTQYF TGTGCCAGCAGCGTCGGGGGACTAGCTGCAGATACGCAGTATTTT
TRBD2 . TRBJ2-1 TRBV7-3 CASSTSGNYNEQFF TGTGCCAGCAGCACCAGCGGGAACTACAATGAGCAGTTCTTC
TRBD1 . TRBJ2-3 TRBV7-2 CASSSWTGRTDTQYF TGTGCCAGCAGCTCATGGACAGGGCGCACAGATACGCAGTATTTT
. . TRBJ2-1 TRBV5-4 CASSRMWEWTYNEQFF TGTGCCAGCAGCCGGATGTGGGAGTGGACCTACAATGAGCAGTTCTTC
. . TRBJ1-2 TRBV2 CASIPGDYGYTF TGTGCCAGCATTCCAGGTGACTATGGCTACACCTTC
. once TRBJ2-1 TRBV25-1 CASSLGGGGEQFF TGTGCCAGCAGTCTGGGGGGGGGCGGTGAGCAGTTCTTC
TRBD1 . TRBJ2-2 TRBV5-8 CASSRTGFTGELFF TGTGCCAGCAGCCGGACAGGGTTTACCGGGGAGCTGTTTTTT
TRBD2 . TRBJ2-1 TRBV4-1 CASSQDFSGRSYEQFF TGCGCCAGCAGCCAAGATTTCAGCGGGAGGTCGTATGAGCAGTTCTTC
. . TRBJ2-7 TRBV7-8 CASSLSGLGPYEQYF TGTGCCAGCAGCCTCAGCGGGCTGGGACCCTACGAGCAGTACTTC
TRBD1 . TRBJ1-2 TRBV9 CASNDPGQGGSGHGYTF TGTGCCAGCAATGACCCGGGACAGGGAGGATCGGGGCATGGCTACACCTTC
. . TRBJ2-7 TRBV11-1 CASSLGGAPSTYEQYF TGTGCCAGCAGCTTAGGGGGCGCACCCAGTACCTACGAGCAGTACTTC
TRBD1 . TRBJ2-1 TRBV15 CATSRGQVKFF TGTGCCACCAGCAGGGGACAGGTTAAGTTCTTC
TRBD1 . TRBJ1-1 TRBV15 CATSRDYQYRGSSGPMNTEAFF TGTGCCACCAGCAGAGATTACCAATACAGGGGCAGCTCCGGGCCGATGAACACTGAAGCTTTCTTT
TRBD2 . TRBJ2-5 TRBV7-9 CASSLIAGGGETQYF TGTGCCAGCAGCTTAATTGCGGGAGGGGGAGAGACCCAGTACTTC
. . TRBJ2-7 TRBV5-5 CASSLVGYEQYF TGTGCCAGCAGCTTGGTCGGGTACGAGCAGTACTTC
TRBD2 . TRBJ2-7 TRBV28 CASSHTGLAGYEQYF TGTGCCAGCAGCCACACCGGACTAGCGGGCTACGAGCAGTACTTC
TRBD2 . TRBJ2-7 TRBV7-8 CASSSGRFAYEQYF TGTGCCAGCAGCTCCGGGAGGTTCGCCTACGAGCAGTACTTC
TRBD1 . TRBJ2-5 TRBV27 CASSLTGGQETQYF TGTGCCAGCAGTCTTACAGGGGGACAAGAGACCCAGTACTTC
. . TRBJ2-1 TRBV5-1 CASSRGLYNEQFF TGCGCCAGCAGCAGGGGACTGTACAATGAGCAATTCTTC
TRBD1 . TRBJ2-4 TRBV7-2 CASSLLSRPGQGFPGIQYF TGTGCCAGCAGCTTACTTTCCCGGCCGGGACAGGGGTTCCCTGGCATTCAGTACTTC
TRBD2 . TRBJ2-5 TRBV30 CAWIRTSGRETQYF TGTGCCTGGATTAGGACTAGCGGGAGAGAGACCCAGTACTTC
. . TRBJ1-4 TRBV6-6 CASSFQGNGEKLFF TGTGCCAGCAGTTTTCAGGGGAATGGCGAAAAACTGTTTTTT
TRBD2 . TRBJ2-3 TRBV29-1 CSVGPGLAGGTDTQYF TGCAGCGTTGGCCCGGGACTAGCGGGAGGTACAGATACGCAGTATTTT
TRBD2 . TRBJ2-3 TRBV7-3 CASSLGLAGGTDTQYF TGTGCCAGCAGCTTAGGGCTAGCGGGAGGCACAGATACGCAGTATTTT
. . TRBJ2-3 TRBV14 CASSQGEASTDTQYF TGTGCCAGCAGCCAAGGCGAAGCTAGCACAGATACGCAGTATTTT
TRBD1 . TRBJ2-2 TRBV27 CASRTGVGTGELFF TGTGCCAGCAGAACAGGGGTCGGGACCGGGGAGCTGTTTTTT
TRBD1 . TRBJ1-2 TRBV9 CASSPRSVVDRGLHGYTF TGTGCCAGCAGCCCCCGTAGCGTTGTGGACAGGGGGCTTCATGGCTACACCTTC
. . TRBJ2-3 TRBV5-1 CASSLVGGSTDTQYF TGCGCCAGCAGCTTGGTTGGCGGGAGCACAGATACGCAGTATTTT
TRBD2 . TRBJ2-3 TRBV7-3 CASSRTGGADTDTQYF TGTGCCAGCAGCCGAACCGGGGGGGCGGACACAGATACGCAGTATTTT
TRBD2 . TRBJ2-1 TRBV4-1 CASSRGLAGGPVNEQFF TGCGCCAGCAGCCGTGGACTAGCGGGAGGGCCGGTAAATGAGCAGTTCTTC
TRBD2 . TRBJ2-1 TRBV6-4 CASSAGLAGDEQFF TGTGCCAGCAGTGCAGGACTAGCGGGAGATGAGCAGTTCTTC
TRBD1 . TRBJ2-7 TRBV30 CAWSVDRGLVEQYF TGTGCCTGGAGTGTTGACAGGGGGTTAGTTGAGCAGTACTTC
TRBD2 . TRBJ2-3 TRBV4-3 CASSQDRAGGADTQYF TGCGCCAGCAGCCAAGATCGAGCGGGAGGGGCAGATACGCAGTATTTT
. . TRBJ1-4 TRBV30 CAWSWEQEEKLFF TGTGCCTGGAGTTGGGAGCAGGAAGAAAAACTGTTTTTT
TRBD2 . TRBJ2-3 TRBV9 CASSVEGLGADTQYF TGTGCCAGCAGCGTAGAGGGACTAGGCGCAGATACGCAGTATTTT